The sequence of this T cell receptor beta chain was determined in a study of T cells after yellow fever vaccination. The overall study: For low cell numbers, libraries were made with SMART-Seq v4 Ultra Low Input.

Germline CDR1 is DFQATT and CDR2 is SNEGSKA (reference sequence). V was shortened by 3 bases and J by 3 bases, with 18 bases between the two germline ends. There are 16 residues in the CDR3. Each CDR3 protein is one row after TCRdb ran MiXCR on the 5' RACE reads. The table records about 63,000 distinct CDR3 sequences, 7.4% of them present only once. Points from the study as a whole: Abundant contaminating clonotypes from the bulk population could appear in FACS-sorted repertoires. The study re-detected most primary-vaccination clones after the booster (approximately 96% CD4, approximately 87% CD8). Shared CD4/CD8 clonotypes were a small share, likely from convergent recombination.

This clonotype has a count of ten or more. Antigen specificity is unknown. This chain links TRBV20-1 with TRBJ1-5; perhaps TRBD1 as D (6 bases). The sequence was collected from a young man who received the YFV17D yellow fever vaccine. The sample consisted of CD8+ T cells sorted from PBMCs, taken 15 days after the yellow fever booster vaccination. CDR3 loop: CSASVGGSGFNQPQHF. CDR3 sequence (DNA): TGCAGTGCTAGCGTGGGGGGCAGCGGATTCAATCAGCCCCAGCATTTT.